The sequence of this T cell receptor beta chain was determined in a study of cytomegalovirus exposure and HLA in healthy donors. Primers: 60 Vbeta forward and 13 Jbeta reverse. Using immunoSEQ multiplex PCR, the repertoire was profiled, and TCRdb retains in-frame clones only, with some absent. Altogether about 140,000 clones are present, 70% to 85% being singletons, with the ten largest covering around 1.9%. Germline-derived CDR1 and CDR2 are SGHTA and FQGNSA. This CDR3 comprises 13 residues. The ends were cut back, 2 bases at V and 6 bases at J, with 7 bases in the middle. The specimen sequenced was PBMCs. The origin of this receptor is a woman in her forties in good health and CMV-seronegative. The J gene is TRBJ2-2, the V gene TRBV7-2, with D possibly matching TRBD2 (5 bases). The CDR3 here is CASSLNGAGELFF. The CDR3, as DNA: TGTGCCAGCAGCTTAAACGGGGCCGGGGAGCTGTTTTTT.